The clone carrying this T cell receptor beta chain was counted many times. The target antigen is unknown. A 10-nucleotide random UMI tagged transcripts in template-switch 5'RACE cDNA synthesis. Every sequencing run produced over 190 million TCR-beta sequences, and the sequences from any one run covered 15-18 subjects. One entry per CDR3 protein results from TCRdb running MiXCR on the 5' RACE reads. In the table there are some 45,000 distinct CDR3 sequences, over 10% of which are singletons. This CDR3 is built from 12 residues. V lost 6 bases and J 6 bases, leaving 15 bases between the germline ends. Germline CDR1 and CDR2: SQVTM and ANQGSEA. The time point was: longitudinal time-point 2. Unsorted libraries were derived from 2 million PBMCs stored at -80 C. The record originates from a study of neurological immune-mediated disorders. Whole-study findings and limits: The study found the most TCR clonal expansion in HTLV-1-associated myelopathy and the least in multiple sclerosis, below healthy controls.

The sequence came from a male donor with HTLV-1-associated myelopathy (HAM/TSP). The chain joins TRBV29-1 to TRBJ2-7, with D perhaps TRBD2 (5 bases). Material for sequencing was PBMCs. CDR3 protein: CSVLRGEGEQYF. The CDR3, as DNA: TGCAGCGTACTCCGAGGCGAGGGCGAGCAGTACTTC.